This T cell receptor beta chain was retrieved from a study of shared clonotypes between healthy human individuals. Germline lookup yields CDR1 SGHTA and CDR2 FQGNSA. The CDR3 runs to 15 residues. Between the trimmed V and J ends, which lost 1 base and 8 bases, there was a span of 15 bases. Only CD45RO-negative cells positively selected for CCR7 counted as naive CD8 cells, so terminally differentiated effector memory CD45RA+ cells were excluded. Libraries were prepared by immunoSEQ multiplex PCR; TCRdb keeps only in-frame clonotypes and omits some of them. Among 660,000 or so clones listed, approximately 96% were seen once.

This receptor was obtained from a woman in her twenties or thirties in good health. The sample consisted of naive CD8+ T cells sorted from blood. The chain employs TRBV7-2 and TRBJ2-1, with D possibly matching TRBD2 (5 bases). CDR3 sequence: CASSLEAETIDEQFF. The DNA for the CDR3 is TGTGCCAGCAGCTTAGAAGCGGAGACGATCGATGAGCAGTTCTTC.